This is a list of T cell receptor beta chains from one sample in a study of shared clonotypes between healthy human individuals. Repertoires were generated with immunoSEQ multiplex PCR, while TCRdb's copy carries only in-frame clones and drops some. The sample lists about 460,000 clones; roughly three quarters were seen once. The sample comprised PBMCs. These receptors were collected from a woman between 40 and 50 years old in good health. Some clones in this sample may be carry-over from other donors' samples. CDR3s include the opening cysteine and the closing phenylalanine or tryptophan. The order of the fields is clone size, V gene, J gene, D gene, CDR3 DNA, CDR3 protein. D genes are given only for firm matches. Clone size is stated in some rows and not others, as once, few, many or a class when expanded.

clone size: NA
V gene: TRBV5-6
J gene: TRBJ2-5
D gene: TRBD2
CDR3 DNA: TGTGCCAGCAGCCTGGTGGTAAGCGGGAGGGGAGAGACCCAGTACTTC
CDR3 protein: CASSLVVSGRGETQYF

clone size: NA
V gene: TRBV28
J gene: TRBJ1-2
D gene: NA
CDR3 DNA: TGTGCCAGCAGTTCCGTGACACGAGGCTACACCTTC
CDR3 protein: CASSSVTRGYTF

clone size: NA
V gene: TRBV13
J gene: TRBJ1-4
D gene: NA
CDR3 DNA: TGTGCCAGCAGCTCCAGGGGAGGAAGTGAAAAACTGTTTTTT
CDR3 protein: CASSSRGGSEKLFF

clone size: few
V gene: TRBV28
J gene: TRBJ2-2
D gene: TRBD2
CDR3 DNA: TGTGCCAGCAGTCCAACTAGCGGGAGGGTTTTAGGCACCGGGGAGCTGTTTTTT
CDR3 protein: CASSPTSGRVLGTGELFF

clone size: NA
V gene: TRBV6-6
J gene: TRBJ1-6
D gene: NA
CDR3 DNA: TGTGCCAGCAGTTATCGCAGAACCTATAATTCACCCCTCCACTTT
CDR3 protein: CASSYRRTYNSPLHF

clone size: NA
V gene: TRBV2
J gene: TRBJ2-5
D gene: NA
CDR3 DNA: TGTGCCAGCAGTGAAGGGAGTAGCGCGGAGACCCAGTACTTC
CDR3 protein: CASSEGSSAETQYF

clone size: NA
V gene: TRBV7-9
J gene: TRBJ2-2
D gene: TRBD1
CDR3 DNA: TGTGCCAGCAGCCCCTACCGACAGGGCGACACCGGGGAGCTGTTTTTT
CDR3 protein: CASSPYRQGDTGELFF

clone size: few
V gene: TRBV27
J gene: TRBJ2-7
D gene: NA
CDR3 DNA: TGTGCCAGCAGTCTATCGTGGGGGCGATCCTACGAGCAGTACTTC
CDR3 protein: CASSLSWGRSYEQYF

clone size: NA
V gene: TRBV11-2
J gene: TRBJ2-7
D gene: NA
CDR3 DNA: TGTGCCAGCAGCTTAGATTCTACGGGGTCCTACGAGCAGTACTTC
CDR3 protein: CASSLDSTGSYEQYF

clone size: NA
V gene: TRBV27
J gene: TRBJ2-7
D gene: TRBD1
CDR3 DNA: TGTGCCAGCAGTCCCAGGGACAGGGGAGTGGTCGAGCAGTACTTC
CDR3 protein: CASSPRDRGVVEQYF

clone size: NA
V gene: TRBV29-1
J gene: TRBJ2-7
D gene: NA
CDR3 DNA: TGCAGCGCTGGAACAGGCGGGATATCCGAGCAGTACTTC
CDR3 protein: CSAGTGGISEQYF

clone size: NA
V gene: TRBV10-3
J gene: TRBJ2-3
D gene: NA
CDR3 DNA: TGTGCCATCAGTGCGGGGCCTGGGAGCACAGATACGCAGTATTTT
CDR3 protein: CAISAGPGSTDTQYF

clone size: NA
V gene: TRBV30
J gene: TRBJ2-1
D gene: NA
CDR3 DNA: TGTGCCTGGAGTGTTAGGTTAGCGAGCAATGAGCAGTTCTTC
CDR3 protein: CAWSVRLASNEQFF

clone size: few
V gene: TRBV7-9
J gene: TRBJ2-7
D gene: NA
CDR3 DNA: TGTGCCAGCAGCCCACGGGACACAAACTACGAGCAGTACTTC
CDR3 protein: CASSPRDTNYEQYF

clone size: few
V gene: TRBV19
J gene: TRBJ2-1
D gene: TRBD1
CDR3 DNA: TGTGCCAGTAGTATAGATAGGGGGCGTAATGAGCAGTTCTTC
CDR3 protein: CASSIDRGRNEQFF

clone size: NA
V gene: TRBV28
J gene: TRBJ2-1
D gene: NA
CDR3 DNA: TGTGCCAGCAGCCCCGCCGGGGACTCCTACAATGAGCAGTTCTTC
CDR3 protein: CASSPAGDSYNEQFF

clone size: NA
V gene: TRBV30
J gene: TRBJ2-7
D gene: NA
CDR3 DNA: TGTGCCTGGAGTGGACCCCCCTCGTGGGGGGCAGGAAAGTACTTC
CDR3 protein: CAWSGPPSWGAGKYF

clone size: few
V gene: TRBV29-1
J gene: TRBJ2-2
D gene: TRBD1
CDR3 DNA: TGCAGCGTCCGGACAGGGGGCGGCACCGGGGAGCTGTTTTTT
CDR3 protein: CSVRTGGGTGELFF

clone size: many
V gene: TRBV15
J gene: TRBJ1-1
D gene: NA
CDR3 DNA: TGTGCCACCAGCAGAGATTCAGGGCCCGGCGCTGAAGCTTTCTTT
CDR3 protein: CATSRDSGPGAEAFF

clone size: once
V gene: TRBV28
J gene: TRBJ2-1
D gene: TRBD2
CDR3 DNA: TGTGCCAGCAGTTCTCCGGCGGGAGGGGCCTACAATGAGCAGTTCTTC
CDR3 protein: CASSSPAGGAYNEQFF

clone size: once
V gene: TRBV5-1
J gene: TRBJ2-2
D gene: TRBD2
CDR3 DNA: TGCGCCAGCAGATCCACCCTGGGGGGGGCCGGGGAGCTGTTTTTT
CDR3 protein: CASRSTLGGAGELFF

clone size: NA
V gene: TRBV5-1
J gene: TRBJ2-7
D gene: TRBD1
CDR3 DNA: TGCGCCAGCAGCTTGGAGCTACAGGGGGAGCAGTACTTC
CDR3 protein: CASSLELQGEQYF

clone size: NA
V gene: TRBV4-3
J gene: TRBJ1-5
D gene: TRBD1
CDR3 DNA: TGCGCCAGCAGCCGGGATTTTCGACAGGGAGGCCAGCCCCAGCATTTT
CDR3 protein: CASSRDFRQGGQPQHF

clone size: NA
V gene: TRBV19
J gene: TRBJ2-1
D gene: NA
CDR3 DNA: TGTGCCAGTAGTTCGGGGAGCTCCTACAATGAGCAGTTCTTC
CDR3 protein: CASSSGSSYNEQFF

clone size: NA
V gene: TRBV5-1
J gene: TRBJ2-3
D gene: NA
CDR3 DNA: TGCGCCAGCAGCTTGTCGGATATAGGGACAGATACGCAGTATTTT
CDR3 protein: CASSLSDIGTDTQYF

clone size: NA
V gene: TRBV19
J gene: TRBJ2-2
D gene: TRBD1
CDR3 DNA: TGTGCCAGCCGGGACAGATCGAACACCGGGGAGCTGTTTTTT
CDR3 protein: CASRDRSNTGELFF

clone size: NA
V gene: TRBV15
J gene: TRBJ1-1
D gene: NA
CDR3 DNA: TGTGCCACCAGCAGAGATATTTGGGGGGCTAAGAACACTGAAGCTTTCTTT
CDR3 protein: CATSRDIWGAKNTEAFF

clone size: NA
V gene: TRBV27
J gene: TRBJ2-5
D gene: NA
CDR3 DNA: TGTGCCAGCAGTTTATTCACCCCAGGAGGCCAAGAGACCCAGTACTTC
CDR3 protein: CASSLFTPGGQETQYF

clone size: few
V gene: TRBV19
J gene: TRBJ1-1
D gene: NA
CDR3 DNA: TGTGCCAGTAGTATGACCGCAGGGGCTGAAGCTTTCTTT
CDR3 protein: CASSMTAGAEAFF

clone size: NA
V gene: TRBV6-1
J gene: TRBJ2-7
D gene: NA
CDR3 DNA: TGTGCCAGCAGTGAAGTAGGGGGGAACTACGAGCAGTACTTC
CDR3 protein: CASSEVGGNYEQYF

clone size: once
V gene: TRBV7-3
J gene: TRBJ2-1
D gene: TRBD2
CDR3 DNA: TGTGCCAGCAGCTCGCGACCTAGCGGTGAGCAGTTCTTC
CDR3 protein: CASSSRPSGEQFF